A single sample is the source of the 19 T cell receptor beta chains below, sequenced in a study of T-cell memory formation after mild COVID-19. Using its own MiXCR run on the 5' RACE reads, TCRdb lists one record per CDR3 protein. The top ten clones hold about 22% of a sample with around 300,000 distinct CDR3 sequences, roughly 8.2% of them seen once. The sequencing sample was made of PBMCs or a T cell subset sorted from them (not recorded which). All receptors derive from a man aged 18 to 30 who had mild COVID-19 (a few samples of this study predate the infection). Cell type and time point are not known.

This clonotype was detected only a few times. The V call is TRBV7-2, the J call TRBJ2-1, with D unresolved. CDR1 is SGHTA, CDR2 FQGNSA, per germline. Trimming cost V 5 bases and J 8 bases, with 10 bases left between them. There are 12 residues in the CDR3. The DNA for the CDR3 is TGTGCCAGCAGCATGACCTCCTATGAGCAGTTCTTC. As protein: CASSMTSYEQFF.

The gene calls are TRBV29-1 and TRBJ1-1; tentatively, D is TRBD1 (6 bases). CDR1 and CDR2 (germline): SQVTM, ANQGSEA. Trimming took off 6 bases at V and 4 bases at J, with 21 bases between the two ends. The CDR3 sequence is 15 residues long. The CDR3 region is CSVHGGGAWSTEAFF. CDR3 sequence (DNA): TGCAGCGTCCACGGAGGGGGGGCCTGGAGCACTGAAGCTTTCTTT.

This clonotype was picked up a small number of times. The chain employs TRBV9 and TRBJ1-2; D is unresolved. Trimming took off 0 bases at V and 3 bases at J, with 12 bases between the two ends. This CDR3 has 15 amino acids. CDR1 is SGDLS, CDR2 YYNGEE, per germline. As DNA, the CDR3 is TGTGCCAGCAGCGTAGTACATCCGGGAGACTATGGCTACACCTTC. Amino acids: CASSVVHPGDYGYTF.

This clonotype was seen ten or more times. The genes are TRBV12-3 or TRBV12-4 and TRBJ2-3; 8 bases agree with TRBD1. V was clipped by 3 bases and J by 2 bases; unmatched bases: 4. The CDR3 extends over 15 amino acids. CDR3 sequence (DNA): TGTGCCAGCAGTTTGGAGACAGGGGCCACAGATACGCAGTATTTT. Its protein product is CASSLETGATDTQYF.

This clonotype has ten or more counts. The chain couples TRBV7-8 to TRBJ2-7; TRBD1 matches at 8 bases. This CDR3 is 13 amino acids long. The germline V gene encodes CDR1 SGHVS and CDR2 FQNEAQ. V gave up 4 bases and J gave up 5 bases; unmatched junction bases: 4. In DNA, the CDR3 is TGTGCCAGCAGCTGGACAGGGAGGAACGAGCAGTACTTC. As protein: CASSWTGRNEQYF.

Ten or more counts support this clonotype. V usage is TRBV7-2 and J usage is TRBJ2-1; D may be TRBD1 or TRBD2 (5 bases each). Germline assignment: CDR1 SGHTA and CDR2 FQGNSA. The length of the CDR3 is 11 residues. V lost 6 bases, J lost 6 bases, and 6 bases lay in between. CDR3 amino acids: CASSGGNEQFF. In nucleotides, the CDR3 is TGTGCCAGCAGTGGGGGCAATGAGCAGTTCTTC.

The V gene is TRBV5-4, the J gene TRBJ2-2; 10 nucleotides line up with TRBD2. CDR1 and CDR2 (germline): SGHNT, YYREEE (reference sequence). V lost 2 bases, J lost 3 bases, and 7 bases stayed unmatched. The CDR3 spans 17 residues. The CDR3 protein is CASSLASGGWDTGELFF. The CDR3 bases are TGTGCCAGCAGCTTAGCTAGCGGGGGCTGGGACACCGGGGAGCTGTTTTTT.

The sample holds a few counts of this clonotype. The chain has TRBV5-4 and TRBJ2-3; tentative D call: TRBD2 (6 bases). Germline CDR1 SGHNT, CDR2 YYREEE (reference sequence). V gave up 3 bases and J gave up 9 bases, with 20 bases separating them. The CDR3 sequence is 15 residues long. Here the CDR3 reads CASSSRDSLRGTQYF. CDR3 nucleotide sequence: TGTGCCAGCAGCTCCCGGGACTCCCTTCGAGGAACGCAGTATTTT.

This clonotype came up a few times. CDR3 sequence: CASSLGHAGNSPLHF. The DNA of the CDR3 is TGTGCCAGCAGCTTGGGTCACGCGGGGAATTCACCCCTCCACTTT. The J gene is TRBJ1-6, the V gene TRBV5-4; D gene ambiguous. The V gene lost 0 bases and the J gene lost 7 bases, with 11 bases spanning the gap. The CDR3 spans 15 residues. Germline CDR1 is SGHNT and CDR2 is YYREEE (reference sequence).

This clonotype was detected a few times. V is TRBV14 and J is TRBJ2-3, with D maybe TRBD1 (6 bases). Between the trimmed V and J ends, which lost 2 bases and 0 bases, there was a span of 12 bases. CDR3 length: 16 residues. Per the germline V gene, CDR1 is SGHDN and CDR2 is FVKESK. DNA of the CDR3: TGTGCCAGCAGCCAATCGACAGGTCTTAGCACAGATACGCAGTATTTT. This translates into CASSQSTGLSTDTQYF.

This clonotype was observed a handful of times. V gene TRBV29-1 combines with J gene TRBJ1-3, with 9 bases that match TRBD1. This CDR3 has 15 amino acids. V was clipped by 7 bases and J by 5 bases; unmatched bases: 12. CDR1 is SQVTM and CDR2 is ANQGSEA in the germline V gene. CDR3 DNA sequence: TGCAGCGCCCTCCCGGGACAGGGTTCGCGAAACACCATATATTTT. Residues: CSALPGQGSRNTIYF. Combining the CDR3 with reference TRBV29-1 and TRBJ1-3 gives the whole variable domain SAVISQKPSRDICQRGTSLTIQCQVDSQVTMMFWYRQQPGQSLTLIATANQGSEATYESGFVIDKFPISRPNLTFSTLTVSNMSPEDSSIYLCSALPGQGSRNTIYFGEGSWLTVV.

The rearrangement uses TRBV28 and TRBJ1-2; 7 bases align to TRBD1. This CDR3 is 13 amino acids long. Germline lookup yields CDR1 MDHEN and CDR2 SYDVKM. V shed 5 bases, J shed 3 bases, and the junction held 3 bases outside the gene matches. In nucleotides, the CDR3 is TGTGCCAGCAGTAGGGACAGATACTATGGCTACACCTTC. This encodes CASSRDRYYGYTF.

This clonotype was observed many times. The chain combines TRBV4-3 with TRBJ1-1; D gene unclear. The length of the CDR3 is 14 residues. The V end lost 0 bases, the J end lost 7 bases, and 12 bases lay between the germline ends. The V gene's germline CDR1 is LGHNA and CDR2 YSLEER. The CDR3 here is CASSQDVKEVEAFF. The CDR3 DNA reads TGCGCCAGCAGCCAAGATGTAAAGGAGGTTGAAGCTTTCTTT.

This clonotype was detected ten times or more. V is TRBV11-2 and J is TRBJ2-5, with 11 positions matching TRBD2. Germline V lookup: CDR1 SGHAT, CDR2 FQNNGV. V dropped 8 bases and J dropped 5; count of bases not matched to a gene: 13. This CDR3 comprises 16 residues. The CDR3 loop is CASLYGTSGSGETQYF. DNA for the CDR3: TGTGCCAGCCTCTATGGGACTAGCGGTTCGGGGGAGACCCAGTACTTC.

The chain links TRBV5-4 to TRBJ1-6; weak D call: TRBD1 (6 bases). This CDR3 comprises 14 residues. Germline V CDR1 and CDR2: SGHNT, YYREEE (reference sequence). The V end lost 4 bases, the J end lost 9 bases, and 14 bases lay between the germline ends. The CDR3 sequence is CASSKTGWGSPLHF. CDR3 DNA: TGTGCCAGCAGCAAGACAGGTTGGGGTTCACCCCTCCACTTT.

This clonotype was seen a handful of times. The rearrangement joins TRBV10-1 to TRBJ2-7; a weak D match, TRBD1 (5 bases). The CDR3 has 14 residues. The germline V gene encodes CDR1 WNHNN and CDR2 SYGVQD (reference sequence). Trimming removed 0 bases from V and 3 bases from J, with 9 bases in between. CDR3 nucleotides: TGCGCCAGCAGTGAGTCACAGGAGAACTACGAGCAGTACTTC. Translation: CASSESQENYEQYF.

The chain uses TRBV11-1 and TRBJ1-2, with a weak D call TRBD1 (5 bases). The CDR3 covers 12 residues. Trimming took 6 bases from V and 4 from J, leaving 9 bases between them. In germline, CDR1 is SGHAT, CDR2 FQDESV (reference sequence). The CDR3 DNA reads TGTGCCAGCAGAGGGGACCTCTATGGCTACACCTTC. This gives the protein CASRGDLYGYTF.

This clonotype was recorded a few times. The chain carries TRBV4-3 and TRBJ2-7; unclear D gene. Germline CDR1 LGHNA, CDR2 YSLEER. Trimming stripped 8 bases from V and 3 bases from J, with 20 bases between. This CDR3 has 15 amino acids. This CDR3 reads CASAPGHWQNYEQYF. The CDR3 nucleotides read TGCGCCAGCGCCCCGGGTCACTGGCAAAACTACGAGCAGTACTTC.

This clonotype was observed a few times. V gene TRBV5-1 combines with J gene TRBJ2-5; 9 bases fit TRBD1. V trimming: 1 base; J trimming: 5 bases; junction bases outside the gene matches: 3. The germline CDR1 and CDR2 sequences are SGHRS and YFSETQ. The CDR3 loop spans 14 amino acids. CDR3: CASSLWDREETQYF. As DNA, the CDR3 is TGCGCCAGCAGCTTGTGGGACAGGGAGGAGACCCAGTACTTC.